The rows below give T cell receptor beta chains drawn from one sample of a study of cytomegalovirus exposure and HLA in healthy donors. Data came from immunoSEQ multiplex PCR; TCRdb stores just in-frame clones and leaves some out. In the table there are about 110,000 clones, roughly 82% of which are singletons. The material sequenced was PBMCs. The receptors originated from a man over 45 in good health and CMV-seronegative. CDR3s include the opening cysteine and the closing phenylalanine or tryptophan. Fields, in order: CDR3 DNA, CDR3 protein, J gene, clone size, D gene, V gene. A D gene is named only where the DNA matches it firmly. Clone size is shown for a subset of rows, as once, few, many or a class of expanded clone.

CDR3 DNA: TGTGCCAGCAGCCCTCAAGGGACAGGGGTGGGCGAGCAGTACTTC
CDR3 protein: CASSPQGTGVGEQYF
J gene: TRBJ2-7
clone size: NA
D gene: TRBD1
V gene: TRBV7-3

CDR3 DNA: TGTGCCAGCAGTTACTCCCGGGTCCCACAGTACTTC
CDR3 protein: CASSYSRVPQYF
J gene: TRBJ2-7
clone size: NA
D gene: NA
V gene: TRBV27

CDR3 DNA: TGTGCCAGCAGTGCCTGGGGGGTCAGCTCCTATAATTCACCCCTCCACTTT
CDR3 protein: CASSAWGVSSYNSPLHF
J gene: TRBJ1-6
clone size: once
D gene: NA
V gene: TRBV28

CDR3 DNA: TGTGCCAGCAGTGCAGGGGGGACCACCGGGGAGCTGTTTTTT
CDR3 protein: CASSAGGTTGELFF
J gene: TRBJ2-2
clone size: NA
D gene: NA
V gene: TRBV2

CDR3 DNA: TGCAGCGTATTGGGACAGGGGTTGAACACTGAAGCTTTCTTT
CDR3 protein: CSVLGQGLNTEAFF
J gene: TRBJ1-1
clone size: NA
D gene: TRBD1
V gene: TRBV29-1

CDR3 DNA: TGTGCCAGCAGCCAAGCAGGCGGACAGAGAAATTCACCCCTCCACTTT
CDR3 protein: CASSQAGGQRNSPLHF
J gene: TRBJ1-6
clone size: NA
D gene: NA
V gene: TRBV14

CDR3 DNA: TGTGCCAGCAGTCCCTGGGGGGGGGCAGTCACTGAAGCTTTCTTT
CDR3 protein: CASSPWGGAVTEAFF
J gene: TRBJ1-1
clone size: NA
D gene: NA
V gene: TRBV6-5

CDR3 DNA: TGTGCCAGCAGGCCAACTTCGAACACTGAAGCTTTCTTT
CDR3 protein: CASRPTSNTEAFF
J gene: TRBJ1-1
clone size: NA
D gene: NA
V gene: TRBV7-9

CDR3 DNA: TGCGCCAGCAGCCAAGTCCTTCGGGGGGCGAGCGTCGGCTACACCTTC
CDR3 protein: CASSQVLRGASVGYTF
J gene: TRBJ1-2
clone size: NA
D gene: NA
V gene: TRBV4-3

CDR3 DNA: TGTGCCAGCAGTTTACGGGTTTACGGCTATGGCTACACCTTC
CDR3 protein: CASSLRVYGYGYTF
J gene: TRBJ1-2
clone size: NA
D gene: NA
V gene: TRBV27

CDR3 DNA: TGTGCCAGCACCTTTAATGAAAAACTGTTTTTT
CDR3 protein: CASTFNEKLFF
J gene: TRBJ1-4
clone size: NA
D gene: NA
V gene: TRBV2

CDR3 DNA: TGTGCCAGCAGCTGGGGGACAGGGTATGGAAACACCATATATTTT
CDR3 protein: CASSWGTGYGNTIYF
J gene: TRBJ1-3
clone size: once
D gene: TRBD1
V gene: TRBV11-2

CDR3 DNA: TGTGCCAGCTCCACAGGGGCAAATGAGCAGTTCTTC
CDR3 protein: CASSTGANEQFF
J gene: TRBJ2-1
clone size: NA
D gene: TRBD1
V gene: TRBV18

CDR3 DNA: TGTGCCAGCAGCCCCGGACTTCGTAACTATGGCTACACCTTC
CDR3 protein: CASSPGLRNYGYTF
J gene: TRBJ1-2
clone size: few
D gene: NA
V gene: TRBV7-7

CDR3 DNA: TGTGCCAGCAGCCCAGAGGGACAGGGGAACTATGGCTACACCTTC
CDR3 protein: CASSPEGQGNYGYTF
J gene: TRBJ1-2
clone size: NA
D gene: TRBD1
V gene: TRBV7-9

CDR3 DNA: TGTGCCTGGAGTGGGGGGGGACAGGGCGAGGATACGCAGTATTTT
CDR3 protein: CAWSGGGQGEDTQYF
J gene: TRBJ2-3
clone size: NA
D gene: TRBD1
V gene: TRBV30

CDR3 DNA: TGTGCCAGCAGCTCCGCCTCAGGGGCCGGTGCCAAAAACATTCAGTACTTC
CDR3 protein: CASSSASGAGAKNIQYF
J gene: TRBJ2-4
clone size: NA
D gene: NA
V gene: TRBV7-2

CDR3 DNA: TGTGCTAGCAGCGAGGGCCTTAACACCGGGGAGCTGTTTTTT
CDR3 protein: CASSEGLNTGELFF
J gene: TRBJ2-2
clone size: once
D gene: NA
V gene: TRBV7-7

CDR3 DNA: TGTGCCAGCAGTCTCAGGGTGAACACTGAAGCTTTCTTT
CDR3 protein: CASSLRVNTEAFF
J gene: TRBJ1-1
clone size: few
D gene: NA
V gene: TRBV6-1

CDR3 DNA: TGTGCCAGCAGCTTGGGGGGGGTCCTAGAGACCCAGTACTTC
CDR3 protein: CASSLGGVLETQYF
J gene: TRBJ2-5
clone size: NA
D gene: NA
V gene: TRBV5-4

CDR3 DNA: TGTGCCAGCACCCTCGGGACTCTAGAAGATACGCAGTATTTT
CDR3 protein: CASTLGTLEDTQYF
J gene: TRBJ2-3
clone size: NA
D gene: NA
V gene: TRBV6-1

CDR3 DNA: TGTGCCAGCGGCAGGACAGGGGATGAAAAACTGTTTTTT
CDR3 protein: CASGRTGDEKLFF
J gene: TRBJ1-4
clone size: few
D gene: TRBD1
V gene: TRBV6-5

CDR3 DNA: TGTGCCAGCAGTTACGTGGGGGCTGCTGGAGGCTACACCTTC
CDR3 protein: CASSYVGAAGGYTF
J gene: TRBJ1-2
clone size: NA
D gene: NA
V gene: TRBV6-5

CDR3 DNA: TGTGCCAGCAGCTTATTCGAGGACACTGAAGCTTTCTTT
CDR3 protein: CASSLFEDTEAFF
J gene: TRBJ1-1
clone size: NA
D gene: NA
V gene: TRBV7-2

CDR3 DNA: TGTGCCAGCTGGACAGGGAACACTGAAGCTTTCTTT
CDR3 protein: CASWTGNTEAFF
J gene: TRBJ1-1
clone size: NA
D gene: TRBD1
V gene: TRBV28

CDR3 DNA: TGTGCCAGTAAACCCCCAGGGCTAGGAGGCTACACCTTC
CDR3 protein: CASKPPGLGGYTF
J gene: TRBJ1-2
clone size: NA
D gene: NA
V gene: TRBV19

CDR3 DNA: TGCGCCAGCAGCCCCGCCCCTAGCTCCTACAATGAGCAGTTCTTC
CDR3 protein: CASSPAPSSYNEQFF
J gene: TRBJ2-1
clone size: NA
D gene: NA
V gene: TRBV5-1

CDR3 DNA: TGTGCCATCAGTGGGGACAGGGTAAACTATGGCTACACCTTC
CDR3 protein: CAISGDRVNYGYTF
J gene: TRBJ1-2
clone size: NA
D gene: TRBD1
V gene: TRBV10-3

CDR3 DNA: TGTGCCATCAGTGAGCTGGGACAAGAAAAACTGTTTTTT
CDR3 protein: CAISELGQEKLFF
J gene: TRBJ1-4
clone size: once
D gene: NA
V gene: TRBV10-3

CDR3 DNA: TGCGCCAGCAGTGAGTCGCGGGCGAACACCGGGGAGCTGTTTTTT
CDR3 protein: CASSESRANTGELFF
J gene: TRBJ2-2
clone size: NA
D gene: NA
V gene: TRBV10-1

CDR3 DNA: TGTGCCAGCAGCTCCTTGACAGGGGCCACCGGGGAGCTGTTTTTT
CDR3 protein: CASSSLTGATGELFF
J gene: TRBJ2-2
clone size: few
D gene: TRBD1
V gene: TRBV11-1

CDR3 DNA: TGTGCCAGCAGCGCCACTCTAGCGGGGGGTGGGGAGCAGTACTTC
CDR3 protein: CASSATLAGGGEQYF
J gene: TRBJ2-7
clone size: NA
D gene: TRBD2
V gene: TRBV11-2

CDR3 DNA: TGTGCCAGTCGGGGGGGAGTGAACACTGAAGCTTTCTTT
CDR3 protein: CASRGGVNTEAFF
J gene: TRBJ1-1
clone size: NA
D gene: NA
V gene: TRBV2

CDR3 DNA: TGTGCCAGCAGTGTGACAGACCGATCGACCCAGTACTTC
CDR3 protein: CASSVTDRSTQYF
J gene: TRBJ2-5
clone size: NA
D gene: NA
V gene: TRBV25-1

CDR3 DNA: TGTGCCAGTAGTATTGGGGAGAGAGAGACCCAGTACTTC
CDR3 protein: CASSIGERETQYF
J gene: TRBJ2-5
clone size: NA
D gene: NA
V gene: TRBV19

CDR3 DNA: TGCGCCAGCAGCTCTAGCGGGGGGAATGGCATTCAGTACTTC
CDR3 protein: CASSSSGGNGIQYF
J gene: TRBJ2-4
clone size: NA
D gene: TRBD2
V gene: TRBV5-1

CDR3 DNA: TGTGCCAGCAGCTCGTGGGGCCAATCCGAGCAGTACTTC
CDR3 protein: CASSSWGQSEQYF
J gene: TRBJ2-7
clone size: NA
D gene: NA
V gene: TRBV11-2

CDR3 DNA: TGCGCCACCGCCCCCCGGGACAGAAATGAAAAACTGTTTTTT
CDR3 protein: CATAPRDRNEKLFF
J gene: TRBJ1-4
clone size: NA
D gene: TRBD1
V gene: TRBV5-1

CDR3 DNA: TGTGCCAGCTCACGGGACGGGGGACGTCAGCCCCAGCATTTT
CDR3 protein: CASSRDGGRQPQHF
J gene: TRBJ1-5
clone size: NA
D gene: NA
V gene: TRBV18

CDR3 DNA: TGTGCCAGTAGTAAACAGGGGGCGGAAAACACCATATATTTT
CDR3 protein: CASSKQGAENTIYF
J gene: TRBJ1-3
clone size: NA
D gene: TRBD1
V gene: TRBV19

CDR3 DNA: TGTGCCAGCTCTCGGGGTGCTAATCAAGAGACCCAGTACTTC
CDR3 protein: CASSRGANQETQYF
J gene: TRBJ2-5
clone size: NA
D gene: NA
V gene: TRBV9